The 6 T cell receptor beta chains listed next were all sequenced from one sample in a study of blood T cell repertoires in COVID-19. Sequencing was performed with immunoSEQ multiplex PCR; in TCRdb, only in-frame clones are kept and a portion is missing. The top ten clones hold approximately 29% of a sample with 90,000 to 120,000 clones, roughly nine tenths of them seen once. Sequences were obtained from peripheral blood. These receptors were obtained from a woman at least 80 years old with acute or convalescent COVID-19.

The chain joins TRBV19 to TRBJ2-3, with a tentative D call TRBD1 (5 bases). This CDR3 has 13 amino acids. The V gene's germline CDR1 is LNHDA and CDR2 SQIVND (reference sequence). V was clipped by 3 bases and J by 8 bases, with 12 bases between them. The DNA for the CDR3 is TGTGCCAGTAGTATCGTTCAGGGTCGTACGCAGTATTTT. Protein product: CASSIVQGRTQYF.

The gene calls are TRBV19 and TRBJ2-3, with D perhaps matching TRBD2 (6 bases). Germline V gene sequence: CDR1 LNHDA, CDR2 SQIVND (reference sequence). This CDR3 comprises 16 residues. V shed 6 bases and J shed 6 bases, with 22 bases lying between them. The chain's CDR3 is CASRAPRGGDGDTQYF. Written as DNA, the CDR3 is TGTGCCAGTAGAGCCCCCCGAGGCGGGGATGGGGATACGCAGTATTTT.

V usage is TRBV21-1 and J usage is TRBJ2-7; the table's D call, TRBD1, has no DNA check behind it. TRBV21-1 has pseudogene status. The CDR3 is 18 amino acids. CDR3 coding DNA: TGTGCCAGCAGCAAATCGGGCACGGTGACAGGGGATAGGTACGAGCAGTACTTC. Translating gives CASSKSGTVTGDRYEQYF.

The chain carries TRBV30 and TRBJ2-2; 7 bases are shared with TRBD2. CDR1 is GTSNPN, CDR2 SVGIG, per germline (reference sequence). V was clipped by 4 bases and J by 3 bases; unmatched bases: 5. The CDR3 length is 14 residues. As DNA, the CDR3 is TGTGCCTGGAAATTAGCGGGTTACACCGGGGAGCTGTTTTTT. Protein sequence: CAWKLAGYTGELFF.

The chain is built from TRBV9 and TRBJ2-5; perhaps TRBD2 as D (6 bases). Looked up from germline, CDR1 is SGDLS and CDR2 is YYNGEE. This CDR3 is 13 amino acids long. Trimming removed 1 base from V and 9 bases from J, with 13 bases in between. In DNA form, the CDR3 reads TGTGCCAGCAGCGTAATTGCTGGCGGGGCCCAGTACTTC. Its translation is CASSVIAGGAQYF.

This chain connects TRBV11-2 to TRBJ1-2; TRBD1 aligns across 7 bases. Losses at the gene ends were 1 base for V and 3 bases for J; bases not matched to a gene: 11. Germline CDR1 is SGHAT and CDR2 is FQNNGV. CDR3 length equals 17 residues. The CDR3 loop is CASSLVDSGQFHYGYTF. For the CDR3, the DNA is TGTGCCAGCAGCTTAGTTGACTCGGGACAGTTCCACTATGGCTACACCTTC.